What follows are 21 T cell receptor beta chains derived from one specimen sequenced in a study of T cell clonotyping in hematopoietic cell transplantation. Assay used: immunoSEQ multiplex PCR; TCRdb lists only in-frame clones, some missing. The sample carries about 5,900 clones, roughly 88% recorded once. This specimen was peripheral blood mononuclear cells, taken 100 days after allogeneic stem cell transplant. Source of these receptors: a female patient between 50 and 59 years old who had an allogeneic stem cell transplant from a related donor, so the T cells may come from the graft donor. Some clones in this sample may be carry-over from other donors' samples.

The rearrangement uses TRBV5-1 and TRBJ1-4, with a possible D match to TRBD1 (5 bases). The germline CDR1 and CDR2 sequences are SGHRS and YFSETQ. V was clipped by 0 bases and J by 6 bases, with 15 bases between them. The CDR3 loop spans 16 amino acids. In DNA form, the CDR3 reads TGCGCCAGCAGCTTGGTTGGGGACGGGGTCGATGAAAAACTGTTTTTT. Its translation is CASSLVGDGVDEKLFF.

This clone was seen just once. This chain uses TRBV5-4 with TRBJ2-7; TRBD1 matches at 9 bases. The CDR3 loop spans 15 amino acids. Trimming at V came to 4 bases and at J to 1 base, leaving 6 bases not matched to a gene. CDR1 is SGHNT, CDR2 YYREEE, per germline (reference sequence). The CDR3 protein is CASSTGTGSSYEQYF. Written as DNA, the CDR3 is TGTGCCAGCAGCACTGGGACAGGGTCGTCCTACGAGCAGTACTTC.

The chain has TRBV4-1 and TRBJ1-3; D gene ambiguous. This CDR3 is 16 amino acids long. Germline CDR1 is MGHRA and CDR2 is YSYEKL. The V end lost 0 bases, the J end lost 0 bases, and 9 bases lay between the germline ends. The CDR3 loop reads CASSQEVHTSGNTIYF. The CDR3 coding sequence is TGCGCCAGCAGCCAAGAGGTACACACCTCTGGAAACACCATATATTTT.

The chain carries TRBV7-2 and TRBJ1-5; D unresolved. Per germline, CDR1 SGHTA and CDR2 FQGNSA. This CDR3 has 15 residues. V was pared by 5 bases and J by 6 bases, with 17 bases between. This CDR3 reads CASSASGWGRQPQHF. CDR3 coding DNA: TGTGCCAGCAGCGCCTCAGGATGGGGTCGTCAGCCCCAGCATTTT.

This clone was picked up a small number of times. This chain uses TRBV11-3 with TRBJ2-7, with D uncertain. V gave up 1 base and J gave up 2 bases, with 9 bases separating them. The germline V gene encodes CDR1 SGHNT and CDR2 YENEEA. The length of the CDR3 is 14 residues. CDR3 DNA sequence: TGTGCCAGCAGCTTAGCGTCGGCGGCCTACGAGCAGTACTTC. This encodes CASSLASAAYEQYF. The whole variable domain, remainder taken from reference TRBV11-3 and TRBJ2-7, is EAGVVQSPRYKIIEKKQPVAFWCNPISGHNTLYWYLQNLGQGPELLIRYENEEAVDDSQLPKDRFSAERLKGVDSTLKIQPAELGDSAVYLCASSLASAAYEQYFGPGTRLTVT.

J is TRBJ1-2 and V is TRBV5-8; D not resolved. The CDR3 loop spans 14 amino acids. Trimming stripped 4 bases from V and 0 bases from J, with 10 bases between. Looked up from germline, CDR1 is SGHTS and CDR2 is YDEGEE. CDR3 coding DNA: TGTGCCAGCAGCCCCAGGACTGCTAACTATGGCTACACCTTC. Amino acids: CASSPRTANYGYTF.

This clone was picked up one time. This chain uses TRBV5-5 with TRBJ1-2; D is undetermined. The CDR3 is 15 residues long. Germline values: CDR1 SGHKS, CDR2 YYEKEE (reference sequence). Trimming shortened V by 0 bases and J by 0 bases, and 9 bases separated the two germline ends. The CDR3 nucleotides are TGTGCCAGCAGCTTGGCCGACCGTCCTAACTATGGCTACACCTTC. Translating it yields CASSLADRPNYGYTF.

The rearrangement links TRBV11-2 to TRBJ2-2; D call uncertain. The CDR3 spans 12 residues. With 1 base removed from V and 6 bases from J, the gap between germline ends came to 3 bases. Germline loops: CDR1 SGHAT, CDR2 FQNNGV. The CDR3 DNA is TGTGCCAGCAGCTTAGGTTCCGGGGAGCTGTTTTTT. Encoded protein: CASSLGSGELFF.

The chain combines TRBV5-5 with TRBJ1-5, with D tentatively TRBD1 (6 bases). CDR1 and CDR2 from the germline V gene are SGHKS and YYEKEE (reference sequence). This CDR3 is 15 amino acids long. The V gene lost 4 bases and the J gene lost 4 bases, with 15 bases spanning the gap. For the CDR3, the DNA is TGTGCCAGCAGCATCGAGCCTCAGGGGAATCAGCCCCAGCATTTT. It yields the protein CASSIEPQGNQPQHF.

The rearrangement uses TRBV25-1 and TRBJ1-2; 7 bases agree with TRBD1. The junction had 5 bases not matched to a gene; V was cut back by 2 bases and J by 8 bases. The CDR3 loop spans 13 amino acids. The germline V gene encodes CDR1 MGHDK and CDR2 SYGVNS. The CDR3 nucleotides read TGTGCCAGCAGTGAAGACAGGGCTCGCGGCTACACCTTC. Translating gives CASSEDRARGYTF.

J is TRBJ2-2 and V is TRBV7-3; 9 bases agree with TRBD1. The CDR3 covers 16 residues. The V gene's germline CDR1 is SGHTA and CDR2 FQGTGA. Unmatched junction bases numbered 5, after V lost 4 bases and J lost 2 bases. Written as DNA, the CDR3 is TGTGCCAGCAGCTCCACAGGGGGCACCAACACCGGGGAGCTGTTTTTT. Translating gives CASSSTGGTNTGELFF.

CDR3 loop: CASSSAGGQETQYF. Written as DNA, the CDR3 is TGTGCCAGCAGTTCGGCGGGGGGTCAAGAGACCCAGTACTTC. The chain employs TRBV28 and TRBJ2-5, with 8 bases that match TRBD2. The germline V gene encodes CDR1 MDHEN and CDR2 SYDVKM. This CDR3 has 14 amino acids. The trim removed 4 bases at V and 2 bases at J, leaving 3 bases unmatched.

This chain links TRBV19 with TRBJ1-6; a possible D gene is TRBD1 (6 bases). Trimming removed 8 bases from V and 2 bases from J, with 16 bases in between. The CDR3 contains 16 residues. Germline values: CDR1 LNHDA, CDR2 SQIVND (reference sequence). The DNA of the CDR3 is TGTGCCAGTCAATCCCACGAGGGGGCCTATAATTCACCCCTCCACTTT. Translated: CASQSHEGAYNSPLHF.

V and J are TRBV7-2 and TRBJ1-5, with 7 bases matching TRBD1. Looked up from germline, CDR1 is SGHTA and CDR2 is FQGNSA. Trimming took 1 base from V and 4 from J; bases not matched to a gene: 7. The CDR3 contains 16 residues. The CDR3 protein is CASSLERAGGNQPQHF. CDR3 sequence (DNA): TGTGCCAGCAGCTTAGAGAGGGCAGGGGGTAATCAGCCCCAGCATTTT.

V gene TRBV5-1 combines with J gene TRBJ2-2; D uncertain. From germline, CDR1 is SGHRS and CDR2 YFSETQ. The CDR3 contains 15 residues. Trimming removed 2 bases from V and 0 bases from J, with 8 bases in between. The CDR3 protein is CASSFATANTGELFF. The CDR3 DNA is TGCGCCAGCAGCTTTGCGACCGCGAACACCGGGGAGCTGTTTTTT.

The chain uses TRBV7-9 and TRBJ1-2, with D possibly matching TRBD1 (5 bases). Per germline, CDR1 SEHNR and CDR2 FQNEAQ (reference sequence). V lost 1 base and J lost 0, with 9 bases in between. The CDR3 is 15 residues long. CDR3 amino acids: CASSLGSGTNYGYTF. CDR3 coding DNA: TGTGCCAGCAGCTTAGGCTCAGGGACTAACTATGGCTACACCTTC.

This chain connects TRBV19 to TRBJ1-2; 9 bases align to TRBD1. The CDR3 is 14 amino acids. Germline CDR1 and CDR2: LNHDA and SQIVND (reference sequence). After removal of 4 bases from V and 4 bases from J, the junction contained 4 bases not matched to a gene. The CDR3 nucleotides are TGTGCCAGTAGTAAGGGGACAGGGCCCTATGGCTACACCTTC. Translating it yields CASSKGTGPYGYTF.

The rearrangement uses TRBV11-3 and TRBJ1-1; no definite D call. V was pared by 1 base and J by 1 base, with 7 bases between. This CDR3 region has 14 residues. Germline lookup yields CDR1 SGHNT and CDR2 YENEEA. DNA for the CDR3: TGTGCCAGCAGCTTAGGCGGATGGAACACTGAAGCTTTCTTT. Translated, it gives CASSLGGWNTEAFF.

The chain links TRBV5-6 to TRBJ1-5; D is possibly TRBD1 (5 bases). CDR3 length equals 13 residues. Trimming pared 4 bases from V and 6 bases from J, leaving 11 bases between. Germline-derived CDR1 and CDR2 are SGHDT and YYEEEE. The CDR3 bases are TGTGCCAGCAGCCGGCAGGGTGGTCAGCCCCAGCATTTT. Amino acid sequence: CASSRQGGQPQHF.

The chain links TRBV19 to TRBJ2-2, with a tentative D call TRBD1 (6 bases). Germline loops: CDR1 LNHDA, CDR2 SQIVND (reference sequence). This CDR3 region has 13 residues. V was shortened by 5 bases and J by 5 bases, with 9 bases between the two germline ends. CDR3: CASSPGTTGELFF. The CDR3, as DNA: TGTGCCAGTAGTCCTGGGACAACCGGGGAGCTGTTTTTT.

CDR3 sequence reads: CASSTNLRQGGYTF. In DNA, the CDR3 is TGTGCCAGCAGTACAAACCTTAGACAGGGCGGCTACACCTTC. The chain carries TRBV7-2 and TRBJ1-2; 7 bases are a match to TRBD1. With 6 bases clipped from V and 8 bases from J, the junction kept 12 bases outside the gene matches. Germline assignment: CDR1 SGHTA and CDR2 FQGNSA. The CDR3 runs to 14 residues. The complete variable domain, with remaining parts taken from reference TRBV7-2 and TRBJ1-2, reads GAGVSQSPSNKVTEKGKDVELRCDPISGHTALYWYRQSLGQGLEFLIYFQGNSAPDKSGLPSDRFSAERTGGSVSTLTIQRTQQEDSAVYLCASSTNLRQGGYTFGSGTRLTVV.